The 21 T cell receptor beta chains reported below all come from one sample, sequenced in a study of neurological immune-mediated disorders. TCRdb redid the calling of the 5' RACE reads with MiXCR, one entry per CDR3 protein. The sample has roughly 30,000 distinct CDR3 sequences; less than 6% are singletons. Input material: CD4+ T cells from blood. Receptors were obtained from a woman between 45 and 65 years old in good health.

This clonotype showed up many times. V gene TRBV28 combines with J gene TRBJ1-5, with a weak D call TRBD1 (6 bases). CDR3 length: 15 amino acids. Germline loops: CDR1 MDHEN, CDR2 SYDVKM. Trimming removed 5 bases from V and 3 bases from J, with 14 bases in between. The CDR3 DNA sequence: TGTGCCAGCAGTGGGGTGGGGGCCCCCAATCAGCCCCAGCATTTT. Encoded protein: CASSGVGAPNQPQHF.

This clonotype was counted many times. V usage is TRBV3-1 and J usage is TRBJ1-2; D unclear. The CDR3 extends over 12 amino acids. V was trimmed by 3 bases and J by 8 bases, leaving 10 bases between them. Germline CDR1 and CDR2: LGHDT and YNNKEL (reference sequence). CDR3 sequence reads: CASSQAPGGYTF. DNA for the CDR3: TGTGCCAGCAGCCAGGCCCCTGGAGGCTACACCTTC.

This clonotype was seen ten or more times. This chain joins TRBV6-2 or TRBV6-3 and TRBJ1-5, with TRBD1 as a possible D gene (5 bases). The germline V gene encodes CDR1 MNHEY and CDR2 SVGEGT. This CDR3 comprises 15 residues. The V end was cut by 6 bases, the J end by 2 bases, with 14 bases between. CDR3 in amino acids: CASRQVNIRNQPQHF. Here the CDR3 DNA reads TGTGCCAGCAGACAGGTGAACATACGCAATCAGCCCCAGCATTTT.

This clonotype has at least ten counts. This chain links TRBV6-6 with TRBJ2-4; D call uncertain. CDR1 is MNHNY, CDR2 SVGAGI, per germline (reference sequence). V shed 4 bases and J shed 0 bases, with 7 bases lying between them. The CDR3 length is 14 residues. The CDR3, as DNA: TGTGCCAGCAGTTCGCCTCTAGCCAAAAACATTCAGTACTTC. It is translated as CASSSPLAKNIQYF.

This clonotype was seen many times. This chain links TRBV28 with TRBJ1-5; TRBD1 aligns across 9 bases. The CDR3 consists of 21 residues. Germline CDR1 and CDR2: MDHEN and SYDVKM. The V segment lost 4 bases and the J segment 2 bases; nucleotides outside the gene matches: 21. CDR3 loop: CASSSPFPPDRGIGRNQPQHF. Written as DNA, the CDR3 is TGTGCCAGCAGTTCCCCCTTCCCGCCGGACAGGGGTATAGGGCGCAATCAGCCCCAGCATTTT.

The J gene is TRBJ1-2, the V gene TRBV3-1; no reliable D call. The V end was cut by 4 bases, the J end by 7 bases, with 10 bases between. Per germline, CDR1 LGHDT and CDR2 YNNKEL (reference sequence). The CDR3 consists of 12 residues. Written as DNA, the CDR3 is TGTGCCAGCAGCCGAGAACGAGGTGGCTACACCTTC. Amino acids: CASSRERGGYTF.

This clonotype was seen many times. V usage is TRBV7-8 and J usage is TRBJ1-5; 7 bases line up with TRBD1. CDR1 and CDR2 from the germline V gene are SGHVS and FQNEAQ. V was pared by 1 base and J by 4 bases, with 7 bases of the junction left unmatched. This CDR3 comprises 16 residues. DNA of the CDR3: TGTGCCAGCAGCTTAGGGTCCACAGGGGTTAATCAGCCCCAGCATTTT. Encoded protein: CASSLGSTGVNQPQHF.

This clonotype was found many times. The chain combines TRBV5-1 with TRBJ2-3; 7 positions match TRBD1. Germline V CDR1 and CDR2: SGHRS, YFSETQ. The trim removed 0 bases at V and 1 base at J, leaving 5 bases unmatched. This CDR3 region has 16 residues. CDR3 in amino acids: CASSLEATGGTDTQYF. The DNA of the CDR3 is TGCGCCAGCAGCTTGGAGGCTACAGGGGGCACAGATACGCAGTATTTT.

This clonotype was counted at least ten times. The rearrangement uses TRBV5-6 and TRBJ2-4, with D possibly TRBD1 on 5 matching bases. The V end was cut by 5 bases, the J end by 3 bases, with 27 bases between. The CDR3 consists of 19 residues. In germline, CDR1 is SGHDT, CDR2 YYEEEE. Here the CDR3 reads CASSLQEVGISAYKNIQYF. CDR3 nucleotides: TGTGCCAGCAGTTTACAGGAAGTAGGAATATCGGCTTACAAAAACATTCAGTACTTC. Full variable domain (outside the CDR3, taken from reference TRBV5-6 and TRBJ2-4): DAGVTQSPTHLIKTRGQQVTLRCSPKSGHDTVSWYQQALGQGPQFIFQYYEEEERQRGNFPDRFSGHQFPNYSSELNVNALLLGDSALYLCASSLQEVGISAYKNIQYFGAGTRLSVL.

This chain links TRBV6-4 with TRBJ2-3, with 11 bases lining up with TRBD2. After removal of 4 bases from V and 4 bases from J, the junction contained 13 bases not matched to a gene. Germline CDR1 is MRHNA and CDR2 is SNTAGT. This CDR3 has 18 amino acids. The CDR3 protein is CASSALDGTSGVPDTQYF. For the CDR3, the DNA is TGTGCCAGCAGTGCTCTAGACGGGACTAGCGGAGTACCAGATACGCAGTATTTT.

This clonotype was seen at least ten times. This chain links TRBV29-1 with TRBJ2-4; 10 bases map to TRBD1. The CDR3 has 13 amino acids. The V gene's germline CDR1 is SQVTM and CDR2 ANQGSEA. The junction had 6 bases not matched to a gene; V was cut back by 7 bases and J by 6 bases. CDR3 protein: CSAMDRGGNIQYF. The CDR3 DNA reads TGCAGCGCCATGGACAGGGGGGGAAACATTCAGTACTTC.

This clonotype was seen ten or more times. CDR3: CSASASTSYNEQFF. The CDR3 DNA sequence: TGCAGTGCTAGTGCTAGCACTTCCTACAATGAGCAGTTCTTC. The chain employs TRBV20-1 and TRBJ2-1; D is possibly TRBD2 (5 bases). CDR3 length equals 14 residues. V lost 3 bases, J lost 1 base, and 10 bases lay in between. Germline-derived CDR1 and CDR2 are DFQATT and SNEGSKA (reference sequence).

In its sample, this clonotype was seen many times. This sequence joins TRBV7-2 and TRBJ2-3; maybe TRBD2 (5 bases). With 4 bases removed from V and 2 bases from J, the gap between germline ends came to 10 bases. CDR3 length: 14 residues. The germline CDR1 and CDR2 sequences are SGHTA and FQGNSA. The CDR3 reads CASSYTRFTDTQYF. CDR3 sequence (DNA): TGTGCCAGCAGCTACACTAGGTTCACAGATACGCAGTATTTT.

This clonotype was seen at least ten times. The V and J genes are TRBV7-2 and TRBJ2-7; 10 nucleotides agree with TRBD1. Germline CDR1 is SGHTA and CDR2 is FQGNSA. V was clipped by 5 bases and J by 8 bases; unmatched bases: 3. The CDR3 is 12 residues long. The CDR3 region is CASSVDRGKQYF. Here the CDR3 DNA reads TGTGCCAGCAGCGTGGACAGGGGGAAGCAGTACTTC.

This clonotype was observed at least ten times. CDR3 loop: CSARETANTEAFF. In nucleotides, the CDR3 is TGCAGCGCCCGCGAGACAGCGAACACTGAAGCTTTCTTT. The chain joins TRBV29-1 to TRBJ1-1; D may be TRBD1 (5 bases). The V end was cut by 7 bases, the J end by 1 base, with 13 bases between. The CDR3 spans 13 residues. Germline CDR1 reads SQVTM; CDR2 reads ANQGSEA.

This clonotype was observed at least ten times. The V call is TRBV20-1, the J call TRBJ2-3, with 8 positions matching TRBD2. CDR1 and CDR2 from the germline V gene are DFQATT and SNEGSKA (reference sequence). This CDR3 comprises 14 residues. V shed 5 bases and J 6 bases; nucleotides not matched to a gene: 10. The CDR3 DNA reads TGCAGTGCTGGCTTAGCGGGGTGGGGCGATACGCAGTATTTT. Encoded protein: CSAGLAGWGDTQYF.

This clonotype was observed at least ten times. CDR3: CASSLADGPYEQYF. DNA of the CDR3: TGTGCCAGCAGCTTAGCCGACGGACCCTACGAGCAGTACTTC. This sequence joins TRBV7-2 and TRBJ2-7; no clear D. The CDR3 is made up of 14 amino acids. Trimming shortened V by 0 bases and J by 2 bases, and 8 bases separated the two germline ends. Germline V gene data show CDR1 as SGHTA and CDR2 as FQGNSA.

This clonotype was counted many times. The chain links TRBV19 to TRBJ2-5; no firm D call. V dropped 5 bases and J dropped 2 bases, with 9 bases sitting between them. The V gene's germline CDR1 is LNHDA and CDR2 SQIVND (reference sequence). The CDR3 spans 13 residues. The DNA of the CDR3 is TGTGCCAGTAGTGCCGAAACACAAGAGACCCAGTACTTC. Protein product: CASSAETQETQYF.

This clonotype was counted many times. V gene TRBV9 combines with J gene TRBJ2-6, with TRBD1 matching over 7 bases. The germline V gene encodes CDR1 SGDLS and CDR2 YYNGEE. CDR3 length: 16 amino acids. The V and J ends lost 4 bases and 4 bases, in that order; junction bases with no gene match: 8. The CDR3 reads CASSPTGTTGANVLTF. CDR3 nucleotides: TGTGCCAGCAGCCCGACAGGGACGACAGGGGCCAACGTCCTGACTTTC.

The sample holds many counts of this clonotype. The chain joins TRBV6-2 or TRBV6-3 to TRBJ2-5, with 7 bases identical to TRBD1. Trimming cost V 5 bases and J 3 bases; bases outside gene matches: 9. The CDR3 is 15 amino acids. The germline CDR1 and CDR2 sequences are MNHEY and SVGEGT. The CDR3 protein is CASSEGWTGKETQYF. In nucleotides, the CDR3 is TGTGCCAGCAGTGAAGGGTGGACAGGCAAAGAGACCCAGTACTTC.

This clonotype occurred many times. The chain uses TRBV7-2 and TRBJ2-3, with TRBD1 matching 7 bases. The CDR3 has 15 residues. Losses at the gene ends were 5 bases for V and 1 base for J; bases not matched to a gene: 6. The V gene's germline CDR1 is SGHTA and CDR2 FQGNSA. Here the CDR3 DNA reads TGTGCCAGCAGCCTACGGACAGGTCGCACAGATACGCAGTATTTT. Translating it yields CASSLRTGRTDTQYF. Full variable domain (remainder filled in from reference TRBV7-2 and TRBJ2-3): GAGVSQSPSNKVTEKGKDVELRCDPISGHTALYWYRQSLGQGLEFLIYFQGNSAPDKSGLPSDRFSAERTGGSVSTLTIQRTQQEDSAVYLCASSLRTGRTDTQYFGPGTRLTVL.